This entry concerns a single TCR beta chain. Its antigen remains unidentified. The junction departs from germline at one end; a sequencing error may be responsible. This sample was included in a study of blood T cells in healthy people across ages (dated by TCRdb to about 2015). Some background on the complete study: Template switching captured roughly one uniquely barcoded TCR beta cDNA molecule per two T cells in model experiments. Using deep sequencing normalized with unique cDNA molecular identifiers, the study measured how TCR beta repertoire diversity changes with age. The donors were divided into four age groups: young (average around 15 years), middle-aged (about 39), aged (approximately 62) and long-lived (roughly 82). Donors of different ages were randomly distributed across sequencing lanes to avoid experimental bias. Using the same blood draw, the study looked at two additional independent replicas of 1 million unique cDNA reads for two donors, one aged 18 to 30 and the other aged 80 or older. What the work shows at the level of the full study, not this receptor alone: There was a strong correlation between observed TCR beta diversity and the percentage of naive T cells measured by flow cytometry. Compared with the aged group, the long-lived group had more naive CD4+ T cells, fewer expanded clones and increased TCR diversity, a pattern suggesting age selection. The CMV infection status of donors was not known, potentially confounding age-related changes in expanded clonotypes. Conclusive comparison of naive and antigen-experienced compartments was prevented by the profiling of bulk unsorted PBMCs. Estimates of total diversity from one million sequenced T cells were regarded as lower bounds and underestimates. Observed TCR beta diversity per million T cells fell roughly linearly with age, and a significant reduction was already apparent by age about 38.

Systemically healthy Caucasian individuals from Russia, some 38 in total and aged about 6 to 90 years, were included as donors. Around 9.9 milliliters of peripheral blood were collected from each donor into EDTA-treated Vacutainer tubes. Ficoll-Paque density-gradient centrifugation was used to isolate PBMCs, with at least 7 million per sample. Trizol reagent was used to extract total RNA from the PBMCs, yielding at least 6 micrograms per sample. For every donor, an aliquot of PBMCs went through flow cytometry to measure the percentages of naive CD45RAhigh/CD27high T cells. The cysteine opens and the phenylalanine closes a CDR3 of 18 amino acids. The retained sequence is limited to the CDR3, 54 bases, with the frame set at the first base. Library prep was done by 5' RACE. Sequencing instrument: Illumina HiSeq 2500. A second roughly 6 to 12 cycle PCR used a sample-barcoded 5' primer and a J-beta primer mix. A unique molecular identifier was introduced onto each TCR beta cDNA molecule by a template-switch 5' adaptor carrying 12 random nucleotides. Each sample yielded at least 2.5 million CDR3-containing paired-end reads. First-strand cDNA synthesis was performed from all RNA using the Mint cDNA synthesis kit, with priming by a TRBC-specific oligonucleotide. After uracil-DNA glycosylase treatment, a first 18-cycle PCR used universal primers M1SS and BC2_uni_R on all cDNA. Regarding the original processing steps: Normalization of each sample was performed by random selection of 1 million high-quality reads, each carrying a distinct molecular identifier. Reads sharing molecular identifiers were discarded rather than binned into consensus sequences. CDR3 identification, clonotype clustering and error correction used MiTCR with a Q25 quality threshold and the strictest error-elimination algorithm. A nonparametric unseen species model with Euler transformation was used to estimate lower-bound total TCR beta diversity. TCRdb reanalyzed the raw reads on its own, using fastp at Q25 for trimming and MiXCR for clone calling, and kept in-frame beta chains. Each entry merges the rows of one CDR3 protein and shows their most common DNA and genes. The V and J calls and clone size are TCRdb's, not the authors'. The sample yields hundreds of thousands of distinct CDR3 sequences; over 20% were counted once. About 22% of the sample belongs to the ten largest clones.

The receptor was derived from a man between 65 and 85 years old in good health. The chain employs TRBV12-3 or TRBV12-4 and TRBJ1-4; a confident D gene designation cannot be given. The sample taken for sequencing was blood. The CDR3 in this case is CAGSLCKGRCSANEKLFF. The nucleotide sequence reads TGTGCCGGCAGTCTGTGTAAAGGGAGGTGTTCGGCTAATGAAAAACTGTTTTTT.